This TCR beta chain was found in a study of identical twins. Per germline, CDR1 SGHVS and CDR2 FQNEAQ. The ends lost 5 bases at V and 3 bases at J; junction bases unmatched: 7. The CDR3 is 16 amino acids. TCRdb re-analysed the 5' RACE reads in MiXCR, keeping a single row per CDR3 protein. The table lists 350,000 to 450,000 distinct CDR3 sequences, about a fifth of them singletons, with around 12% in the top ten. Study observations and caveats: Cord blood beta clonotypes that were abundant carried fewer insertions, and memory repertoires showed no such trend.

In its sample, this clonotype was seen a few times. The antigen is not known. The source of this sequence is a man aged 45-65 years in good health. The chain combines TRBV7-8 with TRBJ2-1; 10 nucleotides match TRBD2. The sequencing sample was made of naive T cells sorted from blood. CDR3 nucleotides: TGTGCCAGCAGCCCGCCGACTAGCGGGCTCTACAATGAGCAGTTCTTC. Protein sequence: CASSPPTSGLYNEQFF.